A single sample gave rise to the 23 T cell receptor beta chains below, sequenced in a study of T cells in Graves' hyperthyroidism and ophthalmopathy. Regions amplified from RNA transcripts were the TCR beta CDR3 regions. An initial round of RT-PCR targeting the TCR CDR3 relied on the HTBI primer set. TCRdb fed the multiplex PCR reads into MiXCR, producing one record per CDR3 protein. The table shows more than 300,000 distinct CDR3 sequences, with approximately 18% occurring only once. What was sequenced was blood. The receptor source for this set is a woman younger than 45 with Graves' hyperthyroidism that later progressed to Graves' ophthalmopathy.

In its sample, this clonotype was seen many times. The rearrangement uses TRBV24-1 and TRBJ2-1; D is uncertain. V dropped 4 bases and J dropped 0 bases, with 15 bases sitting between them. CDR3 length equals 17 residues. Germline values: CDR1 KGHDR, CDR2 SFDVKD. The CDR3 region is CATSEDRAISSYNEQFF. CDR3 nucleotide sequence: TGTGCCACCAGTGAGGACCGGGCCATAAGCTCCTACAATGAGCAGTTCTTC.

The V gene is TRBV27, the J gene TRBJ2-3, with a tentative D call TRBD1 (5 bases). Trimming pared 6 bases from V and 8 bases from J, leaving 21 bases between. Per germline, CDR1 MNHEY and CDR2 SMNVEV (reference sequence). This CDR3 has 15 residues. Here the CDR3 reads CASSRRGGRLGTQYF. In DNA, the CDR3 is TGTGCCAGCAGCCGAAGGGGCGGCCGGTTGGGTACGCAGTATTTT.

This clonotype was recorded a few times. V gene TRBV20-1 combines with J gene TRBJ1-2; perhaps TRBD1 as D (6 bases). Germline V lookup: CDR1 DFQATT, CDR2 SNEGSKA (reference sequence). The CDR3 length is 17 residues. V gave up 2 bases and J gave up 4 bases, with 23 bases separating them. Written as DNA, the CDR3 is TGCAGTGCTAGAAATATCAATTGGGCAGGGGCCGGCTATGGCTACACCTTC. Translating gives CSARNINWAGAGYGYTF.

This clonotype was counted many times. The V and J genes are TRBV3-1 and TRBJ2-3; 7 positions agree with TRBD2. The CDR3 loop spans 16 amino acids. Losses at the gene ends were 1 base for V and 2 bases for J; bases not matched to a gene: 6. The germline CDR1 and CDR2 sequences are LGHDT and YNNKEL (reference sequence). The CDR3 loop is CASSQGLAEYTDTQYF. For the CDR3, the DNA is TGTGCCAGCAGCCAAGGGCTAGCGGAGTACACAGATACGCAGTATTTT.

This clonotype was picked up many times. The chain links TRBV6-1 to TRBJ2-7, with D tentatively TRBD1 or TRBD2 (6 bases each). V lost 6 bases and J lost 2, with 11 bases in between. CDR3 size: 13 residues. The germline V gene encodes CDR1 MNHNS and CDR2 SASEGT. CDR3: CASSFGGPYEQYF. The CDR3 DNA reads TGTGCCAGCAGCTTCGGGGGCCCCTACGAGCAGTACTTC.

This clonotype was seen only a few times. Here the CDR3 omits its conserved ending phenylalanine or tryptophan, so a read error is the likely source. This chain links TRBV28 with TRBJ2-7; no reliable D call. Between the trimmed V and J ends, which lost 6 bases and 5 bases, there was a span of 14 bases. Germline V CDR1 and CDR2: MDHEN, SYDVKM. The CDR3 spans 13 residues. The chain's CDR3 is CASRTVPPNEQYL. As DNA, the CDR3 is TGTGCCAGCAGAACCGTCCCTCCGAACGAGCAGTACCTC.

This clonotype was detected ten times or more. J is TRBJ2-5 and V is TRBV18, with D uncertain. V dropped 1 base and J dropped 3 bases, with 15 bases sitting between them. The CDR3 is made up of 16 amino acids. The germline V gene has CDR1 KGHSH and CDR2 LQKENI. In nucleotides, the CDR3 is TGTGCCAGCTCACCACTTCACGGTCCAACCGAAGAGACCCAGTACTTC. Translating it yields CASSPLHGPTEETQYF. Based on the CDR3 plus reference TRBV18 and TRBJ2-5, the full variable domain is NAGVMQNPRHLVRRRGQEARLRCSPMKGHSHVYWYRQLPEEGLKFMVYLQKENIIDESGMPKERFSAEFPKEGPSILRIQQVVRGDSAAYFCASSPLHGPTEETQYFGPGTRLLVL.

The chain carries TRBV10-2 and TRBJ2-5; D might be TRBD2 (7 bases). Trimming shortened V by 3 bases and J by 5 bases, and 13 bases separated the two germline ends. CDR1 is WSHSY and CDR2 is SAAADI in the germline V gene. This CDR3 is built from 14 residues. The CDR3 loop reads CASSDRGASETQYF. In DNA form, the CDR3 reads TGCGCCAGCAGTGATCGGGGGGCTAGTGAGACCCAGTACTTC.

The genes are TRBV19 and TRBJ1-2; possibly TRBD1 for D (6 bases). Germline CDR1 reads LNHDA; CDR2 reads SQIVND (reference sequence). The CDR3 runs 16 residues. V was cut by 7 bases and J by 2 bases, with 20 bases left in between. CDR3 bases: TGTGCCAGTACCGATCGGGGGGGCCACGCCAACTATGGCTACACCTTC. This sequence encodes CASTDRGGHANYGYTF.

This clonotype was counted many times. The gene calls are TRBV5-5 and TRBJ2-7; 7 nucleotides align to TRBD1. CDR3 length: 13 residues. From germline, CDR1 is SGHKS and CDR2 YYEKEE (reference sequence). V gave up 3 bases and J gave up 3 bases; unmatched junction bases: 3. The CDR3 DNA sequence: TGTGCCAGCAGCTGGGACAGCTACTACGAGCAGTACTTC. It translates to CASSWDSYYEQYF. The full variable domain, in which reference TRBV5-5 and TRBJ2-7 provide the parts outside the CDR3, is DAGVTQSPTHLIKTRGQQVTLRCSPISGHKSVSWYQQVLGQGPQFIFQYYEKEERGRGNFPDRFSARQFPNYSSELNVNALLLGDSALYLCASSWDSYYEQYFGPGTRLTVT.

The sample holds a few counts of this clonotype. This rearrangement joins TRBV29-1 to TRBJ1-1; D not certain. The germline V and J ends were trimmed by 7 bases and 10 bases, with 10 bases remaining between them. The CDR3 spans 9 residues. The germline V gene encodes CDR1 SQVTM and CDR2 ANQGSEA. Here the CDR3 DNA reads TGCAGCGGGTTAGAGGTAGCTTTCTTT. As protein: CSGLEVAFF.

The chain is built from TRBV19 and TRBJ1-2, with D tentatively TRBD1 (6 bases). CDR3 size: 15 residues. The germline V gene has CDR1 LNHDA and CDR2 SQIVND (reference sequence). Trimming pared 6 bases from V and 5 bases from J, leaving 19 bases between. CDR3 in DNA: TGTGCCAGTAGAAAAACGACAGGCGTCGCGTATGGCTACACCTTC. Amino acid sequence: CASRKTTGVAYGYTF.

This clonotype was counted only a few times. This sequence may be a read error, since a much larger clone differs from it by one base. The CDR3 bases are TGTGCCAGCAGCCAGCTCTCCTACGAGCAGTACTTC. Protein: CASSQLSYEQYF. This chain uses TRBV14 with TRBJ2-7; no reliable D call. There are 12 residues in the CDR3. Germline-derived CDR1 and CDR2 are SGHDN and FVKESK. V dropped 3 bases and J dropped 0 bases, with 3 bases sitting between them.

This clonotype was seen a handful of times. The V and J genes are TRBV9 and TRBJ1-5, with D maybe TRBD1 (5 bases). The CDR3 runs to 19 residues. Germline-derived CDR1 and CDR2 are SGDLS and YYNGEE. Trimming took 3 bases from V and 0 from J, leaving 22 bases between them. The CDR3 DNA is TGTGCCAGCAGCGCAAGAGGAGGACATTTACTTGATAGCAATCAGCCCCAGCATTTT. As protein: CASSARGGHLLDSNQPQHF. Together with reference TRBV9 and TRBJ1-5, the CDR3 gives the full variable domain: DSGVTQTPKHLITATGQRVTLRCSPRSGDLSVYWYQQSLDQGLQFLIQYYNGEERAKGNILERFSAQQFPDLHSELNLSSLELGDSALYFCASSARGGHLLDSNQPQHFGDGTRLSIL.

The chain combines TRBV9 with TRBJ2-7; 9 positions match TRBD2. The CDR3 covers 16 residues. The germline V gene encodes CDR1 SGDLS and CDR2 YYNGEE. With V trimmed by 0 bases and J by 5 bases, 9 bases remained unmatched. The chain's CDR3 is CASSVDGTSGRHEQYF. DNA for the CDR3: TGTGCCAGCAGCGTAGATGGCACTAGCGGGCGTCACGAGCAGTACTTC.

The rearrangement links TRBV19 to TRBJ2-1, with TRBD2 identical over 9 bases. The CDR3 length is 16 residues. V gave up 1 base and J gave up 2 bases; unmatched junction bases: 3. Germline V gene lookup returns CDR1 LNHDA and CDR2 SQIVND (reference sequence). The CDR3 nucleotides read TGTGCCAGTAGTATAGGGCGGGAGGGCCCCTACAATGAGCAGTTCTTC. This sequence encodes CASSIGREGPYNEQFF.

This sequence joins TRBV27 and TRBJ1-1, with D unclear. The CDR3 runs 15 residues. Trimming left V 2 bases short and J 1 base short, with 11 bases between. Germline V gives CDR1 MNHEY, CDR2 SMNVEV (reference sequence). CDR3 protein: CASSLGSVWNTEAFF. The CDR3 nucleotides are TGTGCCAGCAGTTTAGGGTCGGTATGGAACACTGAAGCTTTCTTT.

This clonotype was seen a few times. The chain is built from TRBV5-1 and TRBJ2-5, with a tentative D call TRBD2 (5 bases). V was pared by 0 bases and J by 5 bases, with 14 bases between. This CDR3 is built from 15 residues. Germline V gives CDR1 SGHRS, CDR2 YFSETQ. The CDR3 coding sequence is TGCGCCAGCAGCTTGGTTCGCCCGGGGAGCGAGACCCAGTACTTC. This codes for CASSLVRPGSETQYF.

The chain links TRBV5-1 to TRBJ2-7, with 7 bases aligning to TRBD2. Looked up from germline, CDR1 is SGHRS and CDR2 is YFSETQ. The CDR3 spans 14 residues. V trimming: 6 bases; J trimming: 3 bases; junction bases outside the gene matches: 9. The CDR3 DNA is TGCGCCAGCATTCCGGGACCGGGGGGCTACGAGCAGTACTTC. Encoded protein: CASIPGPGGYEQYF.

This clonotype appeared once. V is TRBV30 and J is TRBJ2-2, with D maybe TRBD2 (6 bases). This CDR3 spans 14 amino acids. Germline-derived CDR1 and CDR2 are GTSNPN and SVGIG (reference sequence). V lost 5 bases and J lost 4, with 14 bases in between. The CDR3 loop reads CAWLSGWSTGELFF. In nucleotides, the CDR3 is TGTGCCTGGCTCAGCGGGTGGAGCACCGGGGAGCTGTTTTTT.

This clonotype was counted ten times or more. The J gene is TRBJ1-2, the V gene TRBV5-1; D perhaps matches TRBD1 (5 bases). The length of the CDR3 is 14 residues. Trimming shortened V by 2 bases and J by 8 bases, and 16 bases separated the two germline ends. CDR1 SGHRS and CDR2 YFSETQ come from the germline V gene. The CDR3 protein is CASSLQPGIEGYTF. The CDR3 DNA is TGCGCCAGCAGCTTACAGCCAGGGATAGAAGGCTACACCTTC.

The chain carries TRBV27 and TRBJ2-3; D gene unclear. V was cut by 4 bases and J by 1 base, with 12 bases left in between. The CDR3 contains 15 residues. Looked up from germline, CDR1 is MNHEY and CDR2 is SMNVEV (reference sequence). The CDR3 loop is CASSSLEGGTDTQYF. CDR3 nucleotides: TGTGCCAGCAGTTCTCTAGAAGGCGGCACAGATACGCAGTATTTT.

This clonotype has at least ten counts. The J gene is TRBJ2-3, the V gene TRBV20-1, with 8 positions matching TRBD2. V was pared by 1 base and J by 0 bases, with 0 bases of the junction left unmatched. The CDR3 consists of 14 residues. The germline gives CDR1 DFQATT, CDR2 SNEGSKA (reference sequence). Written as DNA, the CDR3 is TGCAGTGCTAGAGTAGCGGGAAGCACAGATACGCAGTATTTT. Protein sequence: CSARVAGSTDTQYF.